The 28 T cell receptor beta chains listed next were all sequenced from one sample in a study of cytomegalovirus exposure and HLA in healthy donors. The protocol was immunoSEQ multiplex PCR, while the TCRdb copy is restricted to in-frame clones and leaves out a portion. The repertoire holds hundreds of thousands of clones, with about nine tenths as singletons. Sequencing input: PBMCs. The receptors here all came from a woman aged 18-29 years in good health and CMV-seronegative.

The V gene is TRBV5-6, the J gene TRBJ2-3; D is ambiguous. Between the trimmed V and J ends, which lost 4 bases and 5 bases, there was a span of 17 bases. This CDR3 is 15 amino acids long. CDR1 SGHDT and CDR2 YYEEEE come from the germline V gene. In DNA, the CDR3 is TGTGCCAGCAGCATCCTAGAGAGGCCGCAAGATACGCAGTATTTT. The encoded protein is CASSILERPQDTQYF.

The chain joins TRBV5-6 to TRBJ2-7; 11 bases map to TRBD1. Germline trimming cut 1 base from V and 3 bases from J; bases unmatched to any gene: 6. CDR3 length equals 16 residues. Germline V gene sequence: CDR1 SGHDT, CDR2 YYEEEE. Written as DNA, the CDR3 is TGTGCCAGCAGCTTGAGGCCGGGGACAGGGGGCTACGAGCAGTACTTC. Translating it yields CASSLRPGTGGYEQYF.

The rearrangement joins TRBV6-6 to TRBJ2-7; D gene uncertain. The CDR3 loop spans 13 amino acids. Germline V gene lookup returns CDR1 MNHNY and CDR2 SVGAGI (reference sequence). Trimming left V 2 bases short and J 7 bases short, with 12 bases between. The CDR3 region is CASSYRVLDEQYF. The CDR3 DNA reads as TGTGCCAGCAGTTACCGGGTTTTGGATGAGCAGTACTTC.

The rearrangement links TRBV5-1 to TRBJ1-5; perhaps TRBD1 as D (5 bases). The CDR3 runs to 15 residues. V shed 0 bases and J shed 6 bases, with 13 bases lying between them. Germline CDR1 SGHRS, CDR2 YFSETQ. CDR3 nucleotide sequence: TGCGCCAGCAGCTTGGATTCGTCGGGGGTTCAGCCCCAGCATTTT. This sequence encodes CASSLDSSGVQPQHF.

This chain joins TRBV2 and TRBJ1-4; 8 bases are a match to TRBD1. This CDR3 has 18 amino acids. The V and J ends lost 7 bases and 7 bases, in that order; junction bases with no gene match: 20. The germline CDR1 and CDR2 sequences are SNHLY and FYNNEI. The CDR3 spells CASNLMAGTGARSEKLFF. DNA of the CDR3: TGTGCCAGCAACCTTATGGCTGGGACAGGTGCCCGCAGTGAAAAACTGTTTTTT.

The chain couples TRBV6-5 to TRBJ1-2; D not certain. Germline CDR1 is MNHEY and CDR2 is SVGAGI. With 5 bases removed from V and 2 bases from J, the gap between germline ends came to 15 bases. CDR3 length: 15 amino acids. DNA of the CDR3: TGTGCCAGCAGTCCCGCGGGAGGCCGAAACTATGGCTACACCTTC. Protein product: CASSPAGGRNYGYTF.

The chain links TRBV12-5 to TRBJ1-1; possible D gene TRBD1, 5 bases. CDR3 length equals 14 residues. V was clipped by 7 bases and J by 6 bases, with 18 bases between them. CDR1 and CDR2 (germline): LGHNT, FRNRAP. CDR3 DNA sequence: TGTGCTAGTGCTCTCTCCTACTCGGGGGCTGAAGCTTTCTTT. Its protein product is CASALSYSGAEAFF.

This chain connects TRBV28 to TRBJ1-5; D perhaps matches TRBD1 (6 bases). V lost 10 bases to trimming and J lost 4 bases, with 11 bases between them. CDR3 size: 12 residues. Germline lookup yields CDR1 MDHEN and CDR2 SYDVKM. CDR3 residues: CATRTVNQPQHF. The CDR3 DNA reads TGTGCCACCCGGACAGTTAATCAGCCCCAGCATTTT.

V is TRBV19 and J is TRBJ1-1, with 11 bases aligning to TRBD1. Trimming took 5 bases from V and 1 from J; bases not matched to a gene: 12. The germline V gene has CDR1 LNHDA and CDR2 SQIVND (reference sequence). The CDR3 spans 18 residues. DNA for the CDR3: TGTGCCAGTAGTCTCACCAAGAGGGGGACAGGGGGGAACACTGAAGCTTTCTTT. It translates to CASSLTKRGTGGNTEAFF.

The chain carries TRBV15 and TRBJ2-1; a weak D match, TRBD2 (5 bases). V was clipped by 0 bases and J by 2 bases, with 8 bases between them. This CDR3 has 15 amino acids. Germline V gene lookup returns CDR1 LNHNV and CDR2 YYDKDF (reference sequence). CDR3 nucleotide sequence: TGTGCCACCAGCAGAGAAGGGAGACCCTACAATGAGCAGTTCTTC. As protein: CATSREGRPYNEQFF.

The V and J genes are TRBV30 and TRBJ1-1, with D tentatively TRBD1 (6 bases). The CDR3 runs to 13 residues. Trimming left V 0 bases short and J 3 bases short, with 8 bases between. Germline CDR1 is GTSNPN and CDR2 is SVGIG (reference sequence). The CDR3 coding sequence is TGTGCCTGGAGTGTTGGGGGCTACACTGAAGCTTTCTTT. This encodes CAWSVGGYTEAFF.

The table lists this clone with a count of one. In DNA, the CDR3 is TGTGCCAGCAGTGAATGGGGGACAGGGATCAATGAGCAGTTCTTC. Translating gives CASSEWGTGINEQFF. The chain has TRBV6-1 and TRBJ2-1; 9 nucleotides match TRBD1. The junction had 5 bases not matched to a gene; V was cut back by 2 bases and J by 6 bases. The CDR3 loop spans 15 amino acids. Germline assignment: CDR1 MNHNS and CDR2 SASEGT.

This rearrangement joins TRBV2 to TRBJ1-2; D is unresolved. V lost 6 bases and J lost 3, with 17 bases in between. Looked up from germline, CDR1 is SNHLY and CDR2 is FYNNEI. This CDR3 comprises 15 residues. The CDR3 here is CASRDGIRGDYGYTF. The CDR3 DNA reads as TGTGCCAGCAGAGACGGGATACGGGGTGACTATGGCTACACCTTC.

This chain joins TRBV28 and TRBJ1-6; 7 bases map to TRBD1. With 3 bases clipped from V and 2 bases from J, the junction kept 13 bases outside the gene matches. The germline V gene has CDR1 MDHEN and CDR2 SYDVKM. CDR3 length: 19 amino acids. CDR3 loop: CASSFSRSRGLAYNSPLHF. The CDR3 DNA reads TGTGCCAGCAGTTTCTCACGCTCCAGGGGGTTGGCCTATAATTCACCCCTCCACTTT. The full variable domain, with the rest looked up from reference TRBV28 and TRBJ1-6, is DVKVTQSSRYLVKRTGEKVFLECVQDMDHENMFWYRQDPGLGLRLIYFSYDVKMKEKGDIPEGYSVSREKKERFSLILESASTNQTSMYLCASSFSRSRGLAYNSPLHFGNGTRLTVT.

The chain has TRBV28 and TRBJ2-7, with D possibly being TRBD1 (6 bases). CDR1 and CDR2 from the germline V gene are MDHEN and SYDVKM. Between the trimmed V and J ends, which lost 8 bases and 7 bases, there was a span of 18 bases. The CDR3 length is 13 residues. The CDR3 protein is CASEQQGYLEQYF. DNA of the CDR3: TGTGCCAGCGAACAACAGGGTTATCTGGAGCAGTACTTC.

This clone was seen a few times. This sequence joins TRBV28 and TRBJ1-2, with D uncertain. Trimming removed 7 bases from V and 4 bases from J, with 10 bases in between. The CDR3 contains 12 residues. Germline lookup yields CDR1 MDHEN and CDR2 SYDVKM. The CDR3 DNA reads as TGTGCCAGCAATAGCGATAGCTATGGCTACACCTTC. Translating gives CASNSDSYGYTF.

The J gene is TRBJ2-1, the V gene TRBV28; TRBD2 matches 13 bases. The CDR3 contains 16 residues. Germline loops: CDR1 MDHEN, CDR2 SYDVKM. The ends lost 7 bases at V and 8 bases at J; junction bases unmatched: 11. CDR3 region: CASNQLAGGLGDEQFF. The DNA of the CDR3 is TGTGCCAGCAACCAACTAGCGGGAGGGCTGGGGGATGAGCAGTTCTTC.

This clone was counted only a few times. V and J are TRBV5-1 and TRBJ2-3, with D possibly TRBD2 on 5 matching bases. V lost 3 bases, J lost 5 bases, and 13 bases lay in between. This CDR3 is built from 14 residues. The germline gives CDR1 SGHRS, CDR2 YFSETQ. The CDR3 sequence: CASSYQEVKDTQYF. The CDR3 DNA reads TGCGCCAGCAGCTACCAGGAGGTGAAAGATACGCAGTATTTT.

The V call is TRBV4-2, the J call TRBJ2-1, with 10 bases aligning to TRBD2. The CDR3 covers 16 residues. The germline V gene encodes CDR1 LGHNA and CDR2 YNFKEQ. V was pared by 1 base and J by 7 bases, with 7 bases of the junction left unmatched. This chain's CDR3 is CASSQGAGGPLNEQFF. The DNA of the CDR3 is TGTGCCAGCAGCCAAGGAGCGGGGGGGCCGTTAAATGAGCAGTTCTTC.

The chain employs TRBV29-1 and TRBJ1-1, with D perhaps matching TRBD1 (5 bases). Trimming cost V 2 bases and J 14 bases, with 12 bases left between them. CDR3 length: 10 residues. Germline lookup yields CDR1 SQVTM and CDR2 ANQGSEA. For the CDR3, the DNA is TGCAGCGTTGAAAAAAACAGGATATTCTTT. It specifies CSVEKNRIFF.

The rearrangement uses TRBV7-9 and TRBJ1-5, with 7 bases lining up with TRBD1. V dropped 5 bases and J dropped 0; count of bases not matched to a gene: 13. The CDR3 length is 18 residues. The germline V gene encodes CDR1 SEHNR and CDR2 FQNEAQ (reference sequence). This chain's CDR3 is CASSPSPLQGSSNQPQHF. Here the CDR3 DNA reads TGTGCCAGCAGCCCCTCCCCCTTACAGGGGTCTAGCAATCAGCCCCAGCATTTT.

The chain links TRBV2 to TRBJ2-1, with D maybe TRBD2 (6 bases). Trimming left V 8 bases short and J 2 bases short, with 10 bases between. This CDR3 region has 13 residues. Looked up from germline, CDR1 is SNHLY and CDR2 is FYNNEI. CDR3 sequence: CASCRGTYNEQFF. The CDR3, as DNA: TGTGCCAGCTGTCGGGGGACCTACAATGAGCAGTTCTTC.

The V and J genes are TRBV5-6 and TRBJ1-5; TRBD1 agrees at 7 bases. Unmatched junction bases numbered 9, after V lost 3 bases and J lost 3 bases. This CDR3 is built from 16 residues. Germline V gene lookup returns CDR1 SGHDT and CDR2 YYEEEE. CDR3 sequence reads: CASSSRRTGPNQPQHF. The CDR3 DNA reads TGTGCCAGCAGCTCGAGAAGGACAGGTCCCAATCAGCCCCAGCATTTT.

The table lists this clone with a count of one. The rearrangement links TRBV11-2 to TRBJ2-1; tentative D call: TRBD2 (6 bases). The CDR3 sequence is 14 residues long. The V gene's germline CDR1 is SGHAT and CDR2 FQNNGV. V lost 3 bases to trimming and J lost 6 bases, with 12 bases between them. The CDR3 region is CASSFGGKGNEQFF. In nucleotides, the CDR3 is TGTGCCAGCAGCTTCGGCGGGAAGGGCAATGAGCAGTTCTTC.

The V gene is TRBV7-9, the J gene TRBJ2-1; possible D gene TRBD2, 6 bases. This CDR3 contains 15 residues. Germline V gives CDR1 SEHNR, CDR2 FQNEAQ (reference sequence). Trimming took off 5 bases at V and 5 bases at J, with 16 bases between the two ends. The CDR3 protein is CASSQDSGTNNEQFF. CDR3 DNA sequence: TGTGCCAGCAGCCAGGATAGCGGTACTAACAATGAGCAGTTCTTC.

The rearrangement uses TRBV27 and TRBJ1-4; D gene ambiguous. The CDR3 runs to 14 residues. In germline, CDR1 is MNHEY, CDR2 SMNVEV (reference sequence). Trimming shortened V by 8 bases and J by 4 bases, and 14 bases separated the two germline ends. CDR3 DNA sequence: TGTGCCAGCGGACTATCGGACCATAATGAAAAACTGTTTTTT. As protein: CASGLSDHNEKLFF.

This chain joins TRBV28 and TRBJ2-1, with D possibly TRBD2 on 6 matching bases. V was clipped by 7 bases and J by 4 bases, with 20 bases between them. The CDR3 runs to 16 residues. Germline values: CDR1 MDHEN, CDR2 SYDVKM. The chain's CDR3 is CASKYGRREAYNEQFF. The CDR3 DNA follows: TGTGCCAGCAAATACGGGCGGCGGGAAGCGTACAATGAGCAGTTCTTC.

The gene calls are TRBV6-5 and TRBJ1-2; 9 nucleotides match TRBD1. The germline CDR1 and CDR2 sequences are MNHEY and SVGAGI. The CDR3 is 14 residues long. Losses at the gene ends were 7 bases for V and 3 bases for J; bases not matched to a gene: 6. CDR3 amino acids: CASTPGQGDYGYTF. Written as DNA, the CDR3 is TGTGCCAGCACCCCGGGACAGGGTGACTATGGCTACACCTTC.